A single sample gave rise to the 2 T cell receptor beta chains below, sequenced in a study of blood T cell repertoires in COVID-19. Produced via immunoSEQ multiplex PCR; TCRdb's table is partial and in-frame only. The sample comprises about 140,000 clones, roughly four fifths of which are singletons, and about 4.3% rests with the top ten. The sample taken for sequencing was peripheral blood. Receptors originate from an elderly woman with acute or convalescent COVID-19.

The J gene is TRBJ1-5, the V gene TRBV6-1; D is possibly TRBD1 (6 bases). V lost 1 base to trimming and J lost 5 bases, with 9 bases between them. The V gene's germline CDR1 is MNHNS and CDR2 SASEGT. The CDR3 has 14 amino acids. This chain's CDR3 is CASSEGTADQPQHF. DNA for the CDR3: TGTGCCAGCAGTGAAGGGACAGCGGATCAGCCCCAGCATTTT.

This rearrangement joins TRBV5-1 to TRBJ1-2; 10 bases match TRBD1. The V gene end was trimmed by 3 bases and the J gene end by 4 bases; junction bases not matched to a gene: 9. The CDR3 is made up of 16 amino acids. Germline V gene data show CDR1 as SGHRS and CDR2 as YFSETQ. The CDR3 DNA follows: TGCGCCAGCAGCTCCGGACAGGGGGGAACCTTCTATGGCTACACCTTC. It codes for CASSSGQGGTFYGYTF.